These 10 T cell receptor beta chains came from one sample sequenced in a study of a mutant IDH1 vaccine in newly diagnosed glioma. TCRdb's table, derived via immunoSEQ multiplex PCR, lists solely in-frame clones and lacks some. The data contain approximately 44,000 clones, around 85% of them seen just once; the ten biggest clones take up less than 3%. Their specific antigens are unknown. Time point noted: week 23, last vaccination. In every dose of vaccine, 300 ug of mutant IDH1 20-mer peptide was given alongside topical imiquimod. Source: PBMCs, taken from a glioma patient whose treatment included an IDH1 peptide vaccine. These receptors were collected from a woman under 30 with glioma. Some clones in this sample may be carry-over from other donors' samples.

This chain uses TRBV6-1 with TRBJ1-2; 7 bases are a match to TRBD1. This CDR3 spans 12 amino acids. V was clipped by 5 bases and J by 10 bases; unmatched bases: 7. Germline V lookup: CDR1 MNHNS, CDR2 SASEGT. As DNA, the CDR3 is TGTGCCAGCAGTCTACAGGGGTCCCTCTACACCTTC. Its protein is CASSLQGSLYTF.

The CDR3 DNA is TGTGCCAGCAGCTTGGGAGGACAGGTGCCCTATGGCTACACCTTC. It encodes CASSLGGQVPYGYTF. The chain links TRBV5-4 to TRBJ1-2; 7 nucleotides line up with TRBD1. Germline V gene sequence: CDR1 SGHNT, CDR2 YYREEE (reference sequence). J was trimmed by 4 bases and V by 0 bases; bases with no gene match: 6. There are 15 residues in the CDR3. Based on the CDR3 plus reference TRBV5-4 and TRBJ1-2, the full variable domain is ETGVTQSPTHLIKTRGQQVTLRCSSQSGHNTVSWYQQALGQGPQFIFQYYREEENGRGNFPPRFSGLQFPNYSSELNVNALELDDSALYLCASSLGGQVPYGYTFGSGTRLTVV.

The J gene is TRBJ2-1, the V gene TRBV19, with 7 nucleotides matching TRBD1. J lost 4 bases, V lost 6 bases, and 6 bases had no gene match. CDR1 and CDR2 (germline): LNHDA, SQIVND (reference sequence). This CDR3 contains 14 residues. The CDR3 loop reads CASRTGTAYNEQFF. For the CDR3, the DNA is TGTGCCAGTAGGACCGGGACAGCTTACAATGAGCAGTTCTTC.

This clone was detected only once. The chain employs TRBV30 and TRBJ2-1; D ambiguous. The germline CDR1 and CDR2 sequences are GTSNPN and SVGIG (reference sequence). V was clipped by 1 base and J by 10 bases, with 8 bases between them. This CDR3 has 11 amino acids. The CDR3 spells CAWSGEFEQFF. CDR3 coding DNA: TGTGCCTGGAGTGGGGAATTCGAGCAGTTCTTC.

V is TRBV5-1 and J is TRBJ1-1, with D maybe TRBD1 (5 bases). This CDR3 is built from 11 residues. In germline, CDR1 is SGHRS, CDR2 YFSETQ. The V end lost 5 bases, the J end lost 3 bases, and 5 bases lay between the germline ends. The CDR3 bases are TGCGCCAGCAGACAGGACACTGAAGCTTTCTTT. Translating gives CASRQDTEAFF.

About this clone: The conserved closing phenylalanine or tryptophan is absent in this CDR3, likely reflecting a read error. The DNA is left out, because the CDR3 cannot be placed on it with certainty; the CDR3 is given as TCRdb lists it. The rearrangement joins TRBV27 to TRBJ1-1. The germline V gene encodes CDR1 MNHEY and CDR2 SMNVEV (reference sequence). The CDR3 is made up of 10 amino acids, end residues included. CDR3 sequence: CASSFEARRD.

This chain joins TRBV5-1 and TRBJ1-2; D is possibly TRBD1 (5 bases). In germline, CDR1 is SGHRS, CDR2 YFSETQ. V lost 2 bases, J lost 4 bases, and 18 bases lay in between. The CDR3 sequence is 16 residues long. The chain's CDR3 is CASSLREGTSGYGYTF. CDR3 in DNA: TGCGCCAGCAGCTTACGGGAGGGGACCTCGGGCTATGGCTACACCTTC.

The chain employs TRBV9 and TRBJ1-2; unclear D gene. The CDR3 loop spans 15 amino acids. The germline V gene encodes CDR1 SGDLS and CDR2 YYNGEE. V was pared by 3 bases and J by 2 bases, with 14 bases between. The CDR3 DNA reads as TGTGCCAGCAGCGCCCTAGGCGGGAGGAACTATGGCTACACCTTC. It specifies CASSALGGRNYGYTF.

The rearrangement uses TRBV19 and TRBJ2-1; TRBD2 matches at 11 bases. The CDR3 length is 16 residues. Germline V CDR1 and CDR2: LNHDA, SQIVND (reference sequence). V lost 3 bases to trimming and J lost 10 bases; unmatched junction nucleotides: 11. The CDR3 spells CASSIRLAGGRKEQFF. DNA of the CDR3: TGTGCCAGTAGTATTAGGCTAGCGGGGGGCCGTAAGGAGCAGTTCTTC.

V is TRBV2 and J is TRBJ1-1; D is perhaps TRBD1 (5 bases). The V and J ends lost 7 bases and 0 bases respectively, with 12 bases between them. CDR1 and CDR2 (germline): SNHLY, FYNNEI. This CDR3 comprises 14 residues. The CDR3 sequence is CASIETAMNTEAFF. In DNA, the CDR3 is TGTGCCAGCATAGAGACAGCGATGAACACTGAAGCTTTCTTT.